This entry lists 14 T cell receptor beta chains sequenced from one sample in a study of molecular identifiers for immune sequencing clone quantification. TCRdb independently ran MiXCR on the PCR reads; one entry per CDR3 protein. The repertoire holds about 40,000 distinct CDR3 sequences, with approximately 22% as singletons. The sequenced sample was naive CD8+ T cells from blood, with Jurkat cell RNA spiked in. Subset denoted: FACS-sorted CD8+CD4-CCR7+CD45RA+ naive T cells. The receptors were sampled from a human donor in good health. Some libraries in this study had Jurkat cell RNA spiked in.

This clonotype was counted ten times or more. The chain joins TRBV19 to TRBJ1-5; D unresolved. The CDR3 spans 12 residues. Trimming stripped 8 bases from V and 0 bases from J, with 5 bases between. From germline, CDR1 is LNHDA and CDR2 SQIVND (reference sequence). This CDR3 is CASGYSNQPQHF. The DNA for the CDR3 is TGTGCCAGTGGTTATAGCAATCAGCCCCAGCATTTT.

Details on this clonotype: This may be a read error: a much more frequent sequence differs by one nucleotide. The chain links TRBV30 to TRBJ1-1; D uncertain. CDR3 length: 13 residues. Germline V gives CDR1 GTSNPN, CDR2 SVGIG (reference sequence). CDR3 sequence (DNA): TGTTCCTGGAGTGTGGCCGGGAACACTGAAGCTTTCTTT. Its protein is CSWSVAGNTEAFF. The complete variable domain, with remaining parts taken from reference TRBV30 and TRBJ1-1, reads SQTIHQWPATLVQPVGSPLSLECTVEGTSNPNLYWYRQAAGRGLQLLFYSVGIGQISSEVPQNLSASRPQDRQFILSSKKLLLSDSGFYLCSWSVAGNTEAFFGQGTRLTVV.

For this clonotype: A read error is possible here, since a much larger clone lies one base away. V gene TRBV11-2 combines with J gene TRBJ2-2; tentative D call: TRBD2 (5 bases). Germline values: CDR1 SGHAT, CDR2 FQNNGV. The CDR3 consists of 13 residues. The CDR3 DNA reads TGTGCCAGCAGCCCACCCGAGGTCGGGGAGCCGTTTTTT. Residues: CASSPPEVGEPFF.

This clonotype was seen at least ten times. The chain links TRBV6-2 or TRBV6-3 to TRBJ2-7; TRBD1 is a possible D gene (5 bases). Germline V gene lookup returns CDR1 MNHEY and CDR2 SVGEGT. The CDR3 consists of 12 residues. V lost 2 bases, J lost 6 bases, and 8 bases lay in between. CDR3 residues: CASSYGGAEQYF. In DNA form, the CDR3 reads TGTGCCAGCAGTTACGGTGGGGCCGAGCAGTACTTC.

This clonotype was observed at least ten times. The rearrangement uses TRBV20-1 and TRBJ2-7; the D gene is possibly TRBD2 (6 bases). The germline V gene has CDR1 DFQATT and CDR2 SNEGSKA (reference sequence). Trimming took 1 base from V and 2 from J, leaving 12 bases between them. This CDR3 contains 14 residues. The CDR3 spells CSARARGTAYEQYF. The CDR3 DNA sequence: TGCAGTGCTAGAGCCCGGGGGACTGCCTACGAGCAGTACTTC.

V usage is TRBV4-3 and J usage is TRBJ1-3; no reliable D call. CDR3 size: 16 residues. Germline V gene lookup returns CDR1 LGHNA and CDR2 YSLEER. Deletions cut 3 bases from V and 7 bases from J, with 19 bases between. CDR3 sequence reads: CASSHGIGSFSNTIYF. In nucleotides, the CDR3 is TGCGCCAGCAGCCATGGGATAGGGTCTTTTAGTAACACCATATATTTT.

A word on this clonotype: A much larger clone is a single base away; this may be a read error. J is TRBJ2-3 and V is TRBV7-2; the D is unclear. Trimming stripped 4 bases from V and 4 bases from J, with 6 bases between. The CDR3 has 12 residues. Germline CDR1 and CDR2: SGHTA and FQGNSA. The CDR3, as DNA: TGTGCCAGCAGCTGGACCCCAGATACGCAGTATTTT. Translating gives CASSWTPDTQYF.

This clonotype was detected ten times or more. V gene TRBV20-1 combines with J gene TRBJ2-7, with 7 positions matching TRBD1. Germline V gene data show CDR1 as DFQATT and CDR2 as SNEGSKA (reference sequence). Trimming cost V 6 bases and J 3 bases; bases outside gene matches: 8. The length of the CDR3 is 13 residues. The CDR3 bases are TGCAGTGCCAGCGACAGGGCCCACTACGAGCAGTACTTC. This sequence encodes CSASDRAHYEQYF.

As to this clonotype: Just one base apart from a much larger clone, this may be a read error. V is TRBV9 and J is TRBJ2-1; TRBD2 matches 7 bases. The CDR3 is made up of 15 amino acids. Germline V lookup: CDR1 SGDLS, CDR2 YYNGEE. The J segment lost 6 bases and the V segment lost 7 bases, leaving 13 bases of the junction unmatched. The CDR3: CASGSSGTTVNEQFF. CDR3 nucleotide sequence: TGTGCCAGCGGTTCTTCCGGGACTACCGTCAATGAGCAGTTCTTC. Full variable domain (rest looked up from reference TRBV9 and TRBJ2-1): DSGVTQTPKHLITATGQRVTLRCSPRSGDLSVYWYQQSLDQGLQFLIQYYNGEERAKGNILERFSAQQFPDLHSELNLSSLELGDSALYFCASGSSGTTVNEQFFGPGTRLTVL.

A note on this clonotype: One junction end does not reproduce the germline sequence, and a read error may be involved. The chain employs TRBV11-2 and TRBJ2-7; a possible D gene is TRBD2 (5 bases). The CDR3 extends over 16 amino acids. Per the germline V gene, CDR1 is SGHAT and CDR2 is FQNNGV. CDR3 nucleotides: TGTGCCAGCAGCCAACGGAAGAGGGCGAGTTCCTGCGAGCAGTACTTC. The encoded protein is CASSQRKRASSCEQYF.

This clonotype was observed at least ten times. This sequence joins TRBV20-1 and TRBJ2-7; the D gene is possibly TRBD1 (6 bases). Trimming pared 6 bases from V and 2 bases from J, leaving 14 bases between. Germline V CDR1 and CDR2: DFQATT, SNEGSKA (reference sequence). The CDR3 spans 13 residues. The CDR3 nucleotides read TGCAGTGCAAAGGACAGAGTCGCCTACGAGCAGTACTTC. Translation gives CSAKDRVAYEQYF.

This clonotype has at least ten counts. The chain combines TRBV19 with TRBJ2-1; 8 bases are a match to TRBD1. The CDR3 runs 15 residues. V gave up 4 bases and J gave up 9 bases; unmatched junction bases: 11. Germline V gene lookup returns CDR1 LNHDA and CDR2 SQIVND (reference sequence). Written as DNA, the CDR3 is TGTGCCAGTAGTACCGGGACAGGCGATGTCGGTGAGCAGTTCTTC. Protein sequence: CASSTGTGDVGEQFF.

The chain employs TRBV7-6 and TRBJ1-3; 8 nucleotides line up with TRBD1. Per the germline V gene, CDR1 is SGHVS and CDR2 is FNYEAQ. Trimming at V came to 2 bases and at J to 5 bases, leaving 11 bases not matched to a gene. The CDR3 totals 17 residues. CDR3 sequence reads: CASSLSRGTGGRNTIYF. CDR3 coding DNA: TGTGCCAGCAGCTTATCGAGGGGGACAGGAGGCCGAAACACCATATATTTT.

This clonotype was seen more than once but under ten times. This chain links TRBV5-3 with TRBJ2-7; 9 nucleotides agree with TRBD1. TRBV5-3 is recorded as an ORF, its role being uncertain. With 8 bases clipped from V and 5 bases from J, the junction kept 11 bases outside the gene matches. CDR3 length equals 14 residues. CDR3 DNA sequence: TGTGCCAGTGGCCCCGGGACAGGGATCGACGAGCAGTACTTC. This sequence encodes CASGPGTGIDEQYF.